This T cell receptor (beta chain) was retrieved from a study of blood T cell repertoires in COVID-19. Overall study: T cells, B-cell-depleted T cells, or PBMCs provided the cDNA or gDNA that served as material.

Assignments of participants to cohorts depended upon their own reported clinical history. The CDR3 is 14 residues long. Looked up from germline, CDR1 is SGHAT and CDR2 is FQNNGV. V was pared by 5 bases and J by 6 bases, with 6 bases of the junction left unmatched. Libraries were prepared by immunoSEQ multiplex PCR; TCRdb keeps only in-frame clonotypes and omits some of them. The sample consists of about 320,000 clones, about nine tenths of them appearing once. The receptor's source is a man aged 55 to 70 who had recovered from COVID-19. Sequencing used PBMCs or T cells enriched from blood (not recorded which). The V call is TRBV11-2, the J call TRBJ2-2; 7 positions agree with TRBD1. In DNA, the CDR3 is TGTGCCAGCAGCCTACGACAGGGCCCCGGGGAGCTGTTTTTT. Its translation is CASSLRQGPGELFF.